Listed here is a single T cell receptor (beta chain). These data belong to a study of glioma-infiltrating T cells after dendritic cell vaccination. The protocol was immunoSEQ multiplex PCR, while the TCRdb copy is restricted to in-frame clones and leaves out a portion. In the table there are about 96,000 clones, roughly 83% of which are singletons. Only patients with spare fresh-frozen tumor and over two years of follow-up were included. The CDR3 totals 15 residues. V lost 0 bases and J lost 9, with 19 bases in between. CDR1 and CDR2 from the germline V gene are SGHRS and YFSETQ. J is TRBJ2-7 and V is TRBV5-1, with a possible D match to TRBD1 (7 bases). Sequencing used blood, obtained before dendritic cell vaccination. The TCR was taken from a human donor with glioblastoma. Here the CDR3 DNA reads TGCGCCAGCAGCTTGGATGTGGGGCAGGGGGGACGGCAGTACTTC. Translating it yields CASSLDVGQGGRQYF.